The source of this TCR beta chain is a study of T-cell reconstitution after alpha-beta-depleted transplantation in children. The library targeted TCRbeta and was prepared with unique molecular identifiers. TCRdb redid the calling of the PCR reads with MiXCR, one entry per CDR3 protein. The table has 360,000 or so distinct CDR3 sequences, roughly 22% seen once; the top ten hold over 3.5%. Germline V CDR1 and CDR2: SEHNR, FQNEAQ (reference sequence). Trimming cost V 1 base and J 3 bases, with 12 bases left between them. The CDR3 runs to 15 residues. The chain uses TRBV7-9 and TRBJ1-1; D remains unclear. This sequence was found in a human donor who donated a stem cell graft to a child with acute myeloid leukemia. The sequencing here drew on PBMCs from the stem cell graft donor, taken from the stem cell graft. The CDR3 loop is CASSLGSAKDTEAFF. CDR3 coding DNA: TGTGCCAGCAGCTTAGGGTCCGCAAAGGACACTGAAGCTTTCTTT.